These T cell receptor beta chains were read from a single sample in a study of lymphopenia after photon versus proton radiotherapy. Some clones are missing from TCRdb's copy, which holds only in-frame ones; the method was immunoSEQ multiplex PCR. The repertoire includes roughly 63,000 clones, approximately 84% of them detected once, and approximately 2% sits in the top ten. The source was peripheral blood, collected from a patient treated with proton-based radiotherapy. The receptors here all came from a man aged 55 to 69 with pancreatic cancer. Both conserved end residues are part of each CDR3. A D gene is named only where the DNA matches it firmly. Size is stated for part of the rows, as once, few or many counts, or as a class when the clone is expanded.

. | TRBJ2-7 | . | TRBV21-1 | CASSPRNFYEQYF | TGTGCCAGCAGTCCCCGTAATTTCTACGAGCAGTACTTC
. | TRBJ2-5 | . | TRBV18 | CASSLSRETQYF | TGTGCCAGCTCACTCTCGAGGGAGACCCAGTACTTC
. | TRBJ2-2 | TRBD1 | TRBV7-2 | CASSPDRERLFF | TGTGCCAGCAGCCCGGACAGGGAACGGCTGTTTTTT
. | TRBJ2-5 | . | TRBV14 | CASSQPREGGTQYF | TGTGCCAGCAGCCAACCCAGGGAAGGGGGGACCCAGTACTTC
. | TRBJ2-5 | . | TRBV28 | CASRVKETQYF | TGTGCCAGCAGGGTGAAAGAGACCCAGTACTTC
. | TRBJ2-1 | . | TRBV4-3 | CASSQEILGPLGGEQFF | TGCGCCAGCAGCCAAGAAATTCTCGGTCCCTTAGGTGGTGAGCAGTTCTTC
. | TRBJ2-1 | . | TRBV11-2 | CASSLHPRPVGFF | TGTGCCAGCAGCTTACATCCTAGGCCGGTAGGGTTCTTC
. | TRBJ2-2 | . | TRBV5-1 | CASSLDGRGTGELFF | TGCGCCAGCAGTCTTGATGGTCGGGGCACCGGGGAGCTGTTTTTT
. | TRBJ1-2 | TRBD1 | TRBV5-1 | CASSVDRGANYGYTF | TGCGCCAGCAGCGTAGACAGGGGGGCTAACTATGGCTACACCTTC
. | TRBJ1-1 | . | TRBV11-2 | CASSLVGGSTEAFF | TGTGCCAGCAGCTTAGTAGGGGGATCCACTGAAGCTTTCTTT
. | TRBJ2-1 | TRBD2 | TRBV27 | CASSSATSGSRYNEQFF | TGTGCCAGCAGTTCCGCGACTAGCGGGAGTCGATACAATGAGCAGTTCTTC
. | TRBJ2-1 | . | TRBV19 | CASSFYTGYNEQFF | TGTGCCAGTAGTTTTTACACGGGGTATAATGAGCAGTTCTTC
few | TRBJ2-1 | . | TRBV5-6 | CASSLYSNNEQFF | TGTGCCAGCAGCTTGTACAGCAACAATGAGCAGTTCTTC
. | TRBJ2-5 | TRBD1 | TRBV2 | CASSGTGTGFWETQYF | TGTGCCAGCAGTGGCACCGGGACAGGGTTCTGGGAGACCCAGTACTTC
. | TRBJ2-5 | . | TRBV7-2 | CASSPGQAKETQYF | TGTGCCAGCAGCCCCGGCCAGGCGAAAGAGACCCAGTACTTC
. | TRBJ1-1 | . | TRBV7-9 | CASSLGGISGATEAFF | TGTGCCAGCAGCTTAGGGGGAATAAGTGGGGCCACTGAAGCTTTCTTT
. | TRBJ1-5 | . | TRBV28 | CASSFIGSQPQHF | TGTGCCAGCAGTTTTATTGGGAGTCAGCCCCAGCATTTT
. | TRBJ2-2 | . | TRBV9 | CASSVEAWRELFF | TGTGCCAGCAGCGTAGAGGCCTGGCGGGAGCTGTTTTTT
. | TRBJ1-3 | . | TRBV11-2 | CASSTRSFGSGNTIYF | TGTGCCAGCAGCACTCGTTCCTTCGGCTCTGGAAACACCATATATTTT
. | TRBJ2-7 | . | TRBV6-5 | CASSYAAPDNYYEQYF | TGTGCCAGCAGTTACGCGGCTCCCGATAACTACTACGAGCAGTACTTC
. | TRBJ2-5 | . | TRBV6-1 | CASSEAPGAGETQYF | TGTGCCAGCAGTGAAGCGCCGGGGGCTGGGGAGACCCAGTACTTC
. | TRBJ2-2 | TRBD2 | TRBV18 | CASSPAGTSGRNTGELFF | TGTGCCAGCTCACCAGCCGGGACTAGCGGACGGAACACCGGGGAGCTGTTTTTT
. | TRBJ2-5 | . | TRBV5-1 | CASSETPSQETQYF | TGCGCCAGCAGCGAAACGCCCAGCCAAGAGACCCAGTACTTC
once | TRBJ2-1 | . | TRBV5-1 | CASSLSSTGGEQFF | TGCGCCAGCAGCTTGTCTTCTACCGGGGGTGAGCAGTTCTTC
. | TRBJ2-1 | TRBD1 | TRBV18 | CASSVQGTGLNEQFF | TGTGCCAGCTCAGTACAGGGGACGGGGCTAAATGAGCAGTTCTTC
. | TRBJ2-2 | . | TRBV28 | CASSQSLGPGDLTGELFF | TGTGCCAGCAGTCAAAGCCTTGGGCCGGGGGACCTCACCGGGGAGCTGTTTTTT
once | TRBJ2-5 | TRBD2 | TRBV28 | CASSLGTSFETQYF | TGTGCCAGCAGTTTGGGGACTAGCTTCGAGACCCAGTACTTC
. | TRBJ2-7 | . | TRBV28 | CASTLGAGSSYEQYF | TGTGCCAGCACCCTAGGGGCAGGGAGCTCCTACGAGCAGTACTTC
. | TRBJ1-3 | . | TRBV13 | CASSDQGSGNTIYF | TGTGCCAGCAGTGACCAGGGCTCTGGAAACACCATATATTTT